These 8 T cell receptor beta chains were sequenced from one sample in a study of T cell repertoires in cytomegalovirus infection. MiXCR was run by TCRdb on the reads, yielding one entry per CDR3 protein. Seen here are 300,000 to 450,000 distinct CDR3 sequences, roughly 18% observed once, and the top ten hold roughly 8.7%. The material sequenced was PBMCs. The receptors here all came from a human donor in good health (CMV status not recorded). Some clones in this sample may be carry-over from other donors' samples.

There are a few counts of this clonotype. The V and J genes are TRBV2 and TRBJ1-1; no definite D call. The germline V gene has CDR1 SNHLY and CDR2 FYNNEI. The CDR3 consists of 11 residues. The ends were cut back, 5 bases at V and 8 bases at J, with 9 bases in the middle. The CDR3 loop reads CASSPQIEAFF. The CDR3 nucleotides are TGTGCCAGCAGTCCCCAAATAGAAGCTTTCTTT.

The DNA for the CDR3 is TGTGCCAGCATTTTCGACTCCTACAATGAGCAGTTCTTC. This gives the protein CASIFDSYNEQFF. This rearrangement joins TRBV6-2 or TRBV6-3 to TRBJ2-1; D gene ambiguous. Trimming cost V 7 bases and J 0 bases, with 7 bases left between them. Germline loops: CDR1 MNHEY, CDR2 SVGEGT. The CDR3 length is 13 residues.

V gene TRBV6-1 combines with J gene TRBJ2-5; 8 bases are a match to TRBD2. This CDR3 is 15 amino acids long. Trimming cost V 6 bases and J 4 bases; bases outside gene matches: 10. CDR1 is MNHNS and CDR2 is SASEGT in the germline V gene. The CDR3, as DNA: TGTGCCAGCAGAATACTGGCGGGAGGACGAGAGACCCAGTACTTC. This encodes CASRILAGGRETQYF.

The DNA of the CDR3 is TGCAGTGCTAGAGAATGGAGACAGAACACAGATACGCAGTATTTT. Translation: CSAREWRQNTDTQYF. V is TRBV20-1 and J is TRBJ2-3; D possibly corresponds to TRBD1 (5 bases). CDR3 length equals 15 residues. Trimming pared 0 bases from V and 2 bases from J, leaving 12 bases between. Germline CDR1 is DFQATT and CDR2 is SNEGSKA (reference sequence).

The CDR3 sequence is CASSLIAGSDTQYF. Here the CDR3 DNA reads TGTGCCAGCAGCTTAATTGCAGGGTCAGATACGCAGTATTTT. The genes are TRBV7-6 and TRBJ2-3; D possibly corresponds to TRBD1 (5 bases). This CDR3 region has 14 residues. V shed 2 bases and J shed 4 bases, with 10 bases lying between them. CDR1 and CDR2 from the germline V gene are SGHVS and FNYEAQ.

V is TRBV11-3 and J is TRBJ2-1, with 7 bases that match TRBD1. CDR1 is SGHNT and CDR2 is YENEEA in the germline V gene. With 5 bases clipped from V and 2 bases from J, the junction kept 9 bases outside the gene matches. CDR3 length: 16 amino acids. This chain's CDR3 is CASSPRSGGTYNEQFF. In nucleotides, the CDR3 is TGTGCCAGCAGCCCACGGTCAGGGGGTACCTACAATGAGCAGTTCTTC. The full variable domain, with the rest looked up from reference TRBV11-3 and TRBJ2-1, is EAGVVQSPRYKIIEKKQPVAFWCNPISGHNTLYWYLQNLGQGPELLIRYENEEAVDDSQLPKDRFSAERLKGVDSTLKIQPAELGDSAVYLCASSPRSGGTYNEQFFGPGTRLTVL.

This clonotype was detected ten times or more. The V gene is TRBV6-1, the J gene TRBJ1-4, with D hard to call. V lost 2 bases, J lost 8 bases, and 3 bases lay in between. CDR1 is MNHNS and CDR2 is SASEGT in the germline V gene. This CDR3 region has 11 residues. The CDR3 coding sequence is TGTGCCAGCAGTGAACGAGAAAAACTGTTTTTT. This codes for CASSEREKLFF.

Comment on this clonotype: One junction end does not reproduce the germline sequence, and a read error may be involved. The J gene is TRBJ1-1, the V gene TRBV4-1; D not certain. The CDR3 length is 14 residues. The V gene's germline CDR1 is MGHRA and CDR2 YSYEKL. CDR3 protein: CASSQGGSMTEAFF. CDR3 DNA sequence: TGTGCCAGCAGCCAAGGAGGCAGCATGACTGAAGCTTTCTTT.